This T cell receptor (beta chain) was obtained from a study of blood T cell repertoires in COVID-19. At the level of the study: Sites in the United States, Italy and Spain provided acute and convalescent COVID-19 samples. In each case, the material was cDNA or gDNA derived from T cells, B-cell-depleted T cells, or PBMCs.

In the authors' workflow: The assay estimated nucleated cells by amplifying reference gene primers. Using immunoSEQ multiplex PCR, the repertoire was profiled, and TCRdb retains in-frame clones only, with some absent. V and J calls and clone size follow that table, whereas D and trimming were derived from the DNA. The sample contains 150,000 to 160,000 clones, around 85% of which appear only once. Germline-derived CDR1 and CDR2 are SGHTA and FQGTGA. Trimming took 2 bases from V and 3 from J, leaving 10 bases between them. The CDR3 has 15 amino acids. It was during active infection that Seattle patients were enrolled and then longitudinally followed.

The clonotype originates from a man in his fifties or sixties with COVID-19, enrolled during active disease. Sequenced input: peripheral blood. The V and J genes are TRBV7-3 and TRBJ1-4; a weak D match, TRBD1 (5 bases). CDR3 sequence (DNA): TGTGCCAGCAGCTTACGCCAGGGTCCTAATGAAAAACTGTTTTTT. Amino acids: CASSLRQGPNEKLFF.